One sample yielded the 30 T cell receptor beta chains listed below, sequenced in a study of T-cell reconstitution after alpha-beta-depleted transplantation in children (dated by TCRdb to about 2016). Library prep was done by PCR. The sequencer listed for this sample is Illumina HiSeq 2500. To normalize quantification of the TCRbeta repertoire, the TCR libraries were built with molecular barcoding that relied on unique molecular identifiers. TCRdb reprocessing: public reads trimmed at Q25 with fastp, clones called with MiXCR, in-frame beta chains kept. When rows share a CDR3 protein, they turn into one entry using the most common DNA and genes. Across this sample there are roughly 590,000 distinct CDR3 sequences, with roughly 15% seen only once. Approximately 1% of the sample rests with the top ten. The specimen comprised PBMCs from the stem cell graft donor, sampled from the stem cell graft. Source of these receptors: a human donor who donated a stem cell graft to a child with acute myeloid leukemia.

In this sample, this clonotype turned up many times. V usage is TRBV29-1 and J usage is TRBJ1-1; D unclear. Trimming pared 3 bases from V and 1 base from J, leaving 6 bases between. The CDR3 is 12 amino acids. Germline V gene sequence: CDR1 SQVTM, CDR2 ANQGSEA. In nucleotides, the CDR3 is TGCAGCGTTGAGCTGGCGAACACTGAAGCTTTCTTT. It encodes CSVELANTEAFF.

This sequence joins TRBV3-1 and TRBJ2-5, with TRBD2 matching 8 bases. Germline lookup yields CDR1 LGHDT and CDR2 YNNKEL (reference sequence). This CDR3 spans 15 amino acids. V trimming: 4 bases; J trimming: 3 bases; junction bases outside the gene matches: 7. Written as DNA, the CDR3 is TGTGCCAGCAGCCCCCGGGGTAGCGGGGAAGAGACCCAGTACTTC. Translation gives CASSPRGSGEETQYF.

This clonotype turned up a few times. The chain recombines TRBV7-2 with TRBJ1-2, with 7 bases fitting TRBD1. The CDR3 is 13 residues long. V trimming: 5 bases; J trimming: 4 bases; junction bases outside the gene matches: 4. Germline V CDR1 and CDR2: SGHTA, FQGNSA. CDR3 DNA: TGTGCCAGCAGCCGGGACAGCCTCTATGGCTACACCTTC. This gives the protein CASSRDSLYGYTF.

The chain combines TRBV11-1 with TRBJ2-2; tentatively, D is TRBD2 (6 bases). The germline V and J ends were trimmed by 3 bases and 1 base, with 9 bases remaining between them. CDR3 size: 15 residues. Germline lookup yields CDR1 SGHAT and CDR2 FQDESV (reference sequence). The DNA for the CDR3 is TGTGCCAGCAGCTTTCTCGGGGGGAACACCGGGGAGCTGTTTTTT. Amino acids: CASSFLGGNTGELFF.

This clonotype was counted ten times or more. J is TRBJ2-7 and V is TRBV10-3; TRBD1 or TRBD2 may be the D gene (5 bases each). CDR3 length equals 16 residues. The V and J ends lost 6 bases and 5 bases respectively, with 23 bases between them. Looked up from germline, CDR1 is ENHRY and CDR2 is SYGVKD. The CDR3 spells CAISTRGPDNFHEQYF. In DNA form, the CDR3 reads TGTGCCATCAGCACACGGGGCCCGGACAATTTCCACGAGCAGTACTTC.

This clonotype has a count of ten or more. An end of the junction does not agree with germline; a read error may underlie this. The J gene is TRBJ1-2, the V gene TRBV20-1; TRBD1 matches 8 bases. Germline V gives CDR1 DFQATT, CDR2 SNEGSKA (reference sequence). There are 14 residues in the CDR3. The CDR3 here is CSARETGEPYGYTF. For the CDR3, the DNA is TGCAGTGCTCGAGAGACAGGGGAGCCGTATGGCTACACCTTC.

Concerning this clonotype itself: Just one base apart from a much larger clone, this may be a read error. The V and J genes are TRBV20-1 and TRBJ2-3; 11 bases fit TRBD2. Looked up from germline, CDR1 is DFQATT and CDR2 is SNEGSKA (reference sequence). The CDR3 loop spans 17 amino acids. The CDR3 region has the DNA TGCCGCATCGGGGTAGCGGGGGGGGACCCTAGCACAGATACGCAGTATTTT. Protein sequence: CRIGVAGGDPSTDTQYF.

This clonotype has a handful of counts. V gene TRBV12-3 or TRBV12-4 combines with J gene TRBJ1-5; D gene unclear. The CDR3 has 13 residues. Trimming pared 7 bases from V and 7 bases from J, leaving 14 bases between. The CDR3 nucleotides are TGTGCCAGCACCGAAACCCCCAAACAGCCCCAGCATTTT. It translates to CASTETPKQPQHF.

The chain employs TRBV27 and TRBJ2-7; 7 nucleotides align to TRBD2. From germline, CDR1 is MNHEY and CDR2 SMNVEV (reference sequence). The CDR3 runs to 16 residues. V was pared by 8 bases and J by 2 bases, with 15 bases of the junction left unmatched. Here the CDR3 reads CASSNPGGRTTYEQYF. The CDR3 region has the DNA TGTGCCAGCTCTAACCCGGGGGGAAGGACGACCTACGAGCAGTACTTC.

There are many counts of this clonotype. The chain employs TRBV20-1 and TRBJ2-5; 11 nucleotides line up with TRBD2. The CDR3 consists of 14 residues. Germline V CDR1 and CDR2: DFQATT, SNEGSKA (reference sequence). Trimming removed 4 bases from V and 2 bases from J; junction bases left unmatched: 3. The CDR3 protein is CSAIGTSGQETQYF. CDR3 DNA sequence: TGCAGTGCTATCGGGACTAGCGGACAAGAGACCCAGTACTTC.

The V gene is TRBV24-1, the J gene TRBJ1-2; D gene unclear. V lost 3 bases and J lost 7, with 5 bases in between. The CDR3 is 11 residues long. Germline CDR1 is KGHDR and CDR2 is SFDVKD. DNA for the CDR3: TGTGCCACCAGTGATCTCGGTGGCTACACCTTC. Amino acid sequence: CATSDLGGYTF.

V gene TRBV7-2 combines with J gene TRBJ2-6, with D perhaps matching TRBD1 (5 bases). Germline V CDR1 and CDR2: SGHTA, FQGNSA. The germline V and J ends were trimmed by 5 bases and 0 bases, with 14 bases remaining between them. The CDR3 covers 17 residues. This CDR3 reads CASSLWPGPSGANVLTF. The CDR3 bases are TGTGCCAGCAGCCTGTGGCCAGGGCCCTCTGGGGCCAACGTCCTGACTTTC.

The chain employs TRBV7-8 and TRBJ1-1; D is unresolved. The CDR3 covers 15 residues. V lost 1 base and J 1 base, leaving 10 bases between the germline ends. Germline values: CDR1 SGHVS, CDR2 FQNEAQ. The CDR3 coding sequence is TGTGCCAGCAGCTTAGTTATGGAGGGGAACACTGAAGCTTTCTTT. This sequence encodes CASSLVMEGNTEAFF.

The J gene is TRBJ2-3, the V gene TRBV11-2; 8 bases line up with TRBD2. In germline, CDR1 is SGHAT, CDR2 FQNNGV. V shed 4 bases, J shed 3 bases, and the junction held 9 bases outside the gene matches. This CDR3 is 16 amino acids long. The DNA for the CDR3 is TGTGCCAGCAGCTGGGGGGGGGGACTAGGGACAGATACGCAGTATTTT. Translating it yields CASSWGGGLGTDTQYF.

This clonotype was observed many times. CDR3 in DNA: TGCAGCGTCCGGACAGGGGAACAGCCCCAGCATTTT. Translation: CSVRTGEQPQHF. This chain links TRBV29-1 with TRBJ1-5; 9 bases line up with TRBD1. This CDR3 is built from 12 residues. The germline gives CDR1 SQVTM, CDR2 ANQGSEA. V lost 6 bases, J lost 7 bases, and 4 bases stayed unmatched.

This clonotype appeared a few times. This CDR3 reads CASSLTKGGEQYF. CDR3 coding DNA: TGTGCCAGCAGCTTAACGAAAGGGGGCGAGCAGTACTTC. This chain uses TRBV7-3 with TRBJ2-7; the D gene is possibly TRBD1 (6 bases). CDR3 length equals 13 residues. Germline loops: CDR1 SGHTA, CDR2 FQGTGA. Trimming pared 0 bases from V and 6 bases from J, leaving 9 bases between.

V is TRBV20-1 and J is TRBJ1-6; D gene unclear. The CDR3 covers 14 residues. From germline, CDR1 is DFQATT and CDR2 SNEGSKA (reference sequence). V lost 6 bases to trimming and J lost 9 bases, with 18 bases between them. The CDR3 DNA is TGCAGTGCCATGACGTCCCCCGAGGCTTCACCCCTCCACTTT. The encoded protein is CSAMTSPEASPLHF.

This clonotype was seen more than once but under ten times. This sequence joins TRBV10-3 and TRBJ2-7, with TRBD2 matching 7 bases. Germline V gene sequence: CDR1 ENHRY, CDR2 SYGVKD. After removal of 6 bases from V and 3 bases from J, the junction contained 5 bases not matched to a gene. This CDR3 is built from 13 residues. The CDR3 DNA reads as TGTGCCATCAGGAGGGAGGGGATCTACGAGCAGTACTTC. Translated, it gives CAIRREGIYEQYF.

The rearrangement joins TRBV19 to TRBJ2-3, with 8 bases that match TRBD1. CDR1 and CDR2 (germline): LNHDA, SQIVND (reference sequence). V dropped 5 bases and J dropped 5; count of bases not matched to a gene: 12. The CDR3 is made up of 16 amino acids. The CDR3 region is CASSASPGQVRDTQYF. The CDR3 DNA reads as TGTGCCAGTAGTGCCAGCCCGGGACAGGTCCGAGATACGCAGTATTTT.

About this clonotype itself: Being one base from a much bigger clone, this may be a read error. This chain connects TRBV9 to TRBJ1-4; 8 bases are a match to TRBD1. The CDR3 spans 16 residues. Germline trimming cut 2 bases from V and 4 bases from J; bases unmatched to any gene: 7. CDR1 and CDR2 (germline): SGDLS, YYNGEE. For the CDR3, the DNA is TGTGCCAGCAGCGTTACAGGGGGTGCAATTAATGAAAAACTGTTTTTT. Translation gives CASSVTGGAINEKLFF.

This chain's CDR3 is CATSRLTGGGRDNEQFF. The DNA for the CDR3 is TGTGCCACCAGCAGATTAACAGGGGGCGGTAGGGACAATGAGCAGTTCTTC. The chain employs TRBV15 and TRBJ2-1; TRBD1 aligns across 9 bases. CDR3 length equals 17 residues. Germline CDR1 and CDR2: LNHNV and YYDKDF (reference sequence). V lost 2 bases to trimming and J lost 5 bases; unmatched junction nucleotides: 10. The complete variable domain, with remaining parts taken from reference TRBV15 and TRBJ2-1, reads DAMVIQNPRYQVTQFGKPVTLSCSQTLNHNVMYWYQQKSSQAPKLLFHYYDKDFNNEADTPDNFQSRRPNTSFCFLDIRSPGLGDTAMYLCATSRLTGGGRDNEQFFGPGTRLTVL.

This clonotype has a handful of counts. V gene TRBV20-1 combines with J gene TRBJ1-4; D is ambiguous. CDR3 length: 14 residues. CDR1 DFQATT and CDR2 SNEGSKA come from the germline V gene (reference sequence). The germline V and J ends were trimmed by 0 bases and 8 bases, with 13 bases remaining between them. For the CDR3, the DNA is TGCAGTGCTAGAGATTTGACCGCAAAGGAAAAACTGTTTTTT. Translating it yields CSARDLTAKEKLFF.

This clonotype was seen ten or more times. The chain has TRBV20-1 and TRBJ2-1; D is ambiguous. V gave up 1 base and J gave up 8 bases, with 12 bases separating them. The CDR3 is 13 residues long. Per the germline V gene, CDR1 is DFQATT and CDR2 is SNEGSKA (reference sequence). CDR3 nucleotides: TGCAGTGCTAGAGTAGAGTCATTTGATGAGCAGTTCTTC. This encodes CSARVESFDEQFF.

This clonotype was picked up many times. This chain links TRBV20-1 with TRBJ1-2; D is uncertain. The germline V and J ends were trimmed by 0 bases and 5 bases, with 10 bases remaining between them. The germline V gene encodes CDR1 DFQATT and CDR2 SNEGSKA (reference sequence). The CDR3 extends over 13 amino acids. CDR3 in amino acids: CSAREWAVYGYTF. The CDR3 bases are TGCAGTGCTAGAGAATGGGCGGTTTATGGCTACACCTTC.

In this sample, this clonotype turned up many times. The chain is built from TRBV4-3 and TRBJ1-2, with D unclear. The germline V and J ends were trimmed by 0 bases and 3 bases, with 14 bases remaining between them. CDR3 length equals 16 residues. The germline gives CDR1 LGHNA, CDR2 YSLEER. CDR3 in amino acids: CASSQDEKSEDYGYTF. CDR3 DNA: TGCGCCAGCAGCCAAGATGAAAAGAGCGAAGACTATGGCTACACCTTC.

This clonotype was counted many times. The chain is built from TRBV5-1 and TRBJ2-3; 7 bases fit TRBD1. The CDR3 has 15 residues. Looked up from germline, CDR1 is SGHRS and CDR2 is YFSETQ. V lost 0 bases to trimming and J lost 4 bases; unmatched junction nucleotides: 5. In nucleotides, the CDR3 is TGCGCCAGCAGCTTGGACGGCACAGGGGCAGATACGCAGTATTTT. This sequence encodes CASSLDGTGADTQYF.

The genes are TRBV5-6 and TRBJ2-2; 8 nucleotides align to TRBD1. From germline, CDR1 is SGHDT and CDR2 YYEEEE. V trimming: 1 base; J trimming: 7 bases; junction bases outside the gene matches: 6. There are 15 residues in the CDR3. CDR3 sequence reads: CASSLWTGYGGELFF. For the CDR3, the DNA is TGTGCCAGCAGCTTGTGGACAGGGTACGGCGGGGAGCTGTTTTTT.

This clonotype was found many times. The chain links TRBV4-3 to TRBJ2-3, with 10 bases identical to TRBD1. The CDR3 runs to 17 residues. V shed 0 bases, J shed 0 bases, and the junction held 3 bases outside the gene matches. Germline V lookup: CDR1 LGHNA, CDR2 YSLEER. CDR3 coding DNA: TGCGCCAGCAGCCAAGATTGGGGACAGGGGAGCACAGATACGCAGTATTTT. This codes for CASSQDWGQGSTDTQYF.

The rearrangement joins TRBV7-9 to TRBJ2-1; a weak D match, TRBD1 (6 bases). The CDR3 loop spans 16 amino acids. Germline V gene lookup returns CDR1 SEHNR and CDR2 FQNEAQ (reference sequence). Trimming took off 7 bases at V and 3 bases at J, with 19 bases between the two ends. The CDR3 sequence: CASTIPQGTNYNEQFF. The CDR3 bases are TGTGCCAGCACCATTCCCCAGGGGACGAACTACAATGAGCAGTTCTTC.

This clonotype came up many times. The V gene is TRBV10-3, the J gene TRBJ1-2; TRBD1 aligns across 11 bases. CDR3 length: 16 residues. From germline, CDR1 is ENHRY and CDR2 SYGVKD. After removal of 3 bases from V and 1 base from J, the junction contained 4 bases not matched to a gene. The CDR3 bases are TGTGCCATCAGTGAATGGACAGGGGGCTTTAACTATGGCTACACCTTC. This gives the protein CAISEWTGGFNYGYTF.